This T cell receptor beta chain is from a study of graft-versus-host responses after intestinal transplantation (dated by TCRdb to the early 2020s). With respect to the entire study: Recipients received multivisceral, liver-intestinal, or isolated intestinal transplants. All recipients received anti-thymocyte globulin induction followed by maintenance tacrolimus and steroids for around 3 years. Graft-versus-host and host-versus-graft alloreactive T cell clones were tracked in the graft, circulation and bone marrow after intestinal transplantation using bulk TCR-beta CDR3 sequencing. Alloreactive clones were identified by sequencing pre-transplant mixed lymphocyte reaction products and comparing them with unstimulated pre-transplant donor and recipient T cells. A cohort of some 24 intestinal transplant recipients, including one retransplant, was enrolled, and a few patients lacking pretransplant specimens were excluded. Donor T cell macrochimerism was defined as a peak of at least 4% donor T cells among recipient peripheral blood mononuclear cells. Samples from three later patients were sequenced in-house on an Illumina MiSeq with MiXCR processing rather than by the commercial service. The full study reports these points: Early after transplant, peak levels of circulating GvH clones were found to be associated with declines in HvG clones. The relatively low number and heterogeneity of intestinal transplant patients limited the conclusions. GvH clones turned up in recipient bone marrow, with some appearing earlier in ileal mucosa or blood, a pattern consistent with an intestinal mucosal origin. High GvH to HvG T cell clonal ratios were observed in the allografts of patients with donor T cell macrochimerism.

The library relied on the immunoSEQ multiplex PCR assay. In most patients, genomic DNA was isolated using the Qiagen DNeasy Blood and Tissue Kit and sent frozen to Adaptive Biotechnologies for TCR sequencing. For most patients, genomic DNA was subjected to high-throughput TCR-beta CDR3 sequencing by Adaptive Biotechnologies. In the paper's pipeline: Adaptive's ImmunoSEQ software was the source of the TCR sequencing data for over 15 patients, while a few other patients were processed with MiXCR and VDJtools. CD4 versus CD8 sorting errors were corrected by removing sequences found in both subsets at a frequency ratio below 5:1. CDR3 nucleotide sequences shared by donor and recipient were removed because the origin of these sequences could not be assigned. At least 2-fold expansion over unstimulated cells and a minimum CFSE-low frequency of 0.002% (template counts) or 0.001% (read counts) were required for clones to be classified as alloreactive. A clone was considered mappable if detected in the sequenced pre-transplant spleen, lymph node, or MLR CFSE-low populations of the donor or recipient. Cumulative frequency of alloreactive clones was calculated as a percentage of all sequences weighted by copy number. In TCRdb, the immuneACCESS table is reduced to in-frame sequences with V and J assigned. These tables do not hold every clone; where another copy was compared, an unresolved V gene accounts for under half, and the others remain unexplained. V, J and clone size are taken as reported in that table, and D and trimming were inferred from the DNA itself. A total of 85,000 to 110,000 clones appear in this sample, approximately 93% of them only once. Together, the top ten hold roughly 1% of the sample.

A note on this clone: Its antigen is not yet known. No clone much larger than this one lies a single base away; base qualities are absent.

V drops 5 bases and J drops 0 bases, leaving 8 bases in between. From the cysteine up to the phenylalanine, the CDR3 has a length of 14 residues. Only CDR3 DNA remains: 42 bases, in frame from the first base. CDR1 and CDR2, per the germline V gene, are SGHTA and FQGTGA. According to the study, the label for this sample's time point signals: cells obtained before transplantation from donor or recipient. CD3+CD4+ and CD3+CD8+ populations were FACS-sorted from unstimulated pre-transplant donor and recipient cells taken from spleen or lymph nodes. This receptor chain uses TRBV7-3 and TRBJ2-1; a weak D assignment points to TRBD2 (5 bases agree). The input for sequencing was unstimulated CD8+ T cells sorted from spleen or lymph node cells, taken before intestinal transplant. The sequence came from a human donor who received an intestinal transplant. The bases read TGTGCCAGCAGCCTAGAGGGCTCCTACAATGAGCAGTTCTTC. Its protein product is CASSLEGSYNEQFF.